This record covers a single T cell receptor beta chain. The record originates from a study of blood T cell repertoires in COVID-19. Germline values: CDR1 MNHEY, CDR2 SVGAGI. V trimming: 2 bases; J trimming: 11 bases; junction bases outside the gene matches: 9. This CDR3 contains 15 residues. As originally analysed: Amplification from reference gene primers served as the basis for estimated nucleated cell counts. The repertoire was sequenced with immunoSEQ multiplex PCR; TCRdb's copy has only in-frame clones and lacks some. The V and J calls and clone size were taken over from that table, and D and trimming were inferred from the DNA. The data contain over 90,000 clones, about 89% of them seen just once; the ten biggest clones take up approximately 20%.

The clonotype comes from a human donor in a cohort sampled during active COVID-19. The chain links TRBV6-5 to TRBJ1-6; 7 bases fit TRBD1. Sequencing was carried out using peripheral blood. CDR3 sequence (DNA): TGTGCCAGCAGTTACACCGGGACAGCAAGAACACCCCTCCACTTT. Its protein product is CASSYTGTARTPLHF.